This T cell receptor beta chain was found in a study of blood T cells in healthy people across ages. Study results and limitations: Those diversity estimates obtained from one million T cells were thought to be underestimates. In older individuals, TCR beta diversity per million T cells was lower, falling roughly linearly with age.

A note on this clonotype: Its antigen is as yet unknown.

The CDR3 is 12 residues long. CDR1 SGHTA and CDR2 FQGNSA come from the germline V gene. V was cut by 5 bases and J by 5 bases, with 8 bases left in between. Extraction yielded at least 5 micrograms of total RNA per sample. A J-beta primer mix and a sample-barcoded 5' primer were used in a second PCR of roughly 7 to 12 cycles. Unique molecular identifiers of 12 random nucleotides labeled each cDNA. Using its own MiXCR run on the 5' RACE reads, TCRdb lists one record per CDR3 protein. The data show approximately 800,000 distinct CDR3 sequences, roughly 60% seen once. The sequenced material came from blood. The TCR sequence derives from a man aged 30-40 years in good health. V usage is TRBV7-2 and J usage is TRBJ2-3, with unresolved D. Written as DNA, the CDR3 is TGTGCCAGCAGCCCCATTCAAGATACGCAGTATTTT. Protein product: CASSPIQDTQYF.